The 23 T cell receptor beta chains in this list originate from one sample, sequenced in a study of CD4 T cells in relation to SARS-CoV-2 and coronaviruses. The protocol was immunoSEQ multiplex PCR, while the TCRdb copy is restricted to in-frame clones and leaves out a portion. This table holds 20,000 to 25,000 clones, around 74% found once. Before the COVID-19 pandemic, during about 2010-2018, CD4+ T cells were taken from unexposed donors. After roughly ten days of culture, CD4+ T cells were isolated. No antigen has been assigned to these receptors. Sequenced sample: CD4+ T cells from PBMCs, cultured in vitro. These TCRs come from a human donor in good health.

This clone has just one count. The rearrangement uses TRBV5-1 and TRBJ2-1; 13 positions match TRBD2. The germline CDR1 and CDR2 sequences are SGHRS and YFSETQ. The CDR3 length is 18 residues. Unmatched junction bases numbered 9, after V lost 0 bases and J lost 6 bases. CDR3: CASSLAWTSGSPGNEQFF. In nucleotides, the CDR3 is TGCGCCAGCAGCTTGGCCTGGACTAGCGGGAGCCCGGGCAATGAGCAGTTCTTC.

V and J are TRBV5-1 and TRBJ2-2; D is unclear. The CDR3 is 13 amino acids. CDR1 is SGHRS and CDR2 is YFSETQ in the germline V gene. V was cut by 0 bases and J by 5 bases, with 5 bases left in between. CDR3 sequence (DNA): TGCGCCAGCAGCTTGGAGGGAACCGGGGAGCTGTTTTTT. Residues: CASSLEGTGELFF.

This clone was detected only once. The chain couples TRBV2 to TRBJ2-1; 12 bases align to TRBD2. The germline V gene encodes CDR1 SNHLY and CDR2 FYNNEI. CDR3 length: 15 amino acids. V lost 6 bases and J lost 6; bases outside the gene matches: 6. The CDR3 loop reads CASRTSGRRGNEQFF. The CDR3 DNA sequence: TGTGCCAGCAGGACTAGCGGGAGACGAGGCAATGAGCAGTTCTTC.

This chain connects TRBV5-1 to TRBJ2-1; D is uncertain. The V end was cut by 2 bases, the J end by 9 bases, with 18 bases between. There are 15 residues in the CDR3. Germline V CDR1 and CDR2: SGHRS, YFSETQ. The CDR3 DNA reads as TGCGCCAGCAGCTTTGGCCAGCCCCTGGAAGGTGAGCAGTTCTTC. Protein sequence: CASSFGQPLEGEQFF.

The J gene is TRBJ1-6, the V gene TRBV5-4; 8 nucleotides align to TRBD1. CDR1 SGHNT and CDR2 YYREEE come from the germline V gene (reference sequence). V was pared by 4 bases and J by 5 bases, with 8 bases of the junction left unmatched. The CDR3 is 16 residues long. The CDR3 nucleotides are TGTGCCAGCAGCGTTCATCGGGGACAGGATAATTCACCCCTCCACTTT. It codes for CASSVHRGQDNSPLHF. The full variable domain, with the rest looked up from reference TRBV5-4 and TRBJ1-6, is ETGVTQSPTHLIKTRGQQVTLRCSSQSGHNTVSWYQQALGQGPQFIFQYYREEENGRGNFPPRFSGLQFPNYSSELNVNALELDDSALYLCASSVHRGQDNSPLHFGNGTRLTVT.

This clone has a single count. The chain is built from TRBV5-1 and TRBJ2-5; D tentatively fits TRBD1 or TRBD2 (5 bases each). Germline V lookup: CDR1 SGHRS, CDR2 YFSETQ. With 4 bases removed from V and 0 bases from J, the gap between germline ends came to 16 bases. The CDR3 length is 16 residues. CDR3 nucleotides: TGCGCCAGCAGCAGCCGGGGACGGACGTACCAAGAGACCCAGTACTTC. Protein: CASSSRGRTYQETQYF. The variable domain in full, completed from reference TRBV5-1 and TRBJ2-5, reads KAGVTQTPRYLIKTRGQQVTLSCSPISGHRSVSWYQQTPGQGLQFLFEYFSETQRNKGNFPGRFSGRQFSNSRSEMNVSTLELGDSALYLCASSSRGRTYQETQYFGPGTRLLVL.

A note on this clone: Mismatch with germline at one junction end may stem from a read error. The chain uses TRBV9 and TRBJ2-2; D possibly corresponds to TRBD1 (5 bases). Germline assignment: CDR1 SGDLS and CDR2 YYNGEE. The CDR3 has 14 amino acids. The CDR3 is CASTVGENTGELFF. The CDR3 DNA sequence: TGTGCCAGCACCGTAGGGGAGAACACCGGGGAGCTGTTTTTT.

The chain combines TRBV6-1 with TRBJ1-1; 7 nucleotides agree with TRBD1. J lost 4 bases, V lost 3 bases, and 5 bases had no gene match. The CDR3 is 14 residues long. Looked up from germline, CDR1 is MNHNS and CDR2 is SASEGT. The CDR3 is CASSEVGQSTEAFF. CDR3 nucleotide sequence: TGTGCCAGCAGTGAGGTGGGACAGTCCACTGAAGCTTTCTTT.

This clone was detected a few times. The chain couples TRBV14 to TRBJ2-7, with TRBD2 matching over 14 bases. CDR3 size: 15 residues. Per germline, CDR1 SGHDN and CDR2 FVKESK. J was trimmed by 2 bases and V by 6 bases; bases with no gene match: 3. The CDR3: CASSWTSGGPYEQYF. The CDR3 nucleotides read TGTGCCAGCAGTTGGACTAGCGGGGGGCCCTACGAGCAGTACTTC.

This chain uses TRBV5-1 with TRBJ2-1; D possibly corresponds to TRBD2 (6 bases). The CDR3 is made up of 16 amino acids. The V and J ends lost 2 bases and 0 bases respectively, with 12 bases between them. The germline V gene has CDR1 SGHRS and CDR2 YFSETQ. The CDR3, as DNA: TGCGCCAGCAGCTTCGAGCGGGCCAGCTCCTACAATGAGCAGTTCTTC. Protein: CASSFERASSYNEQFF. The full variable domain, in which reference TRBV5-1 and TRBJ2-1 provide the parts outside the CDR3, is KAGVTQTPRYLIKTRGQQVTLSCSPISGHRSVSWYQQTPGQGLQFLFEYFSETQRNKGNFPGRFSGRQFSNSRSEMNVSTLELGDSALYLCASSFERASSYNEQFFGPGTRLTVL.

The chain carries TRBV6-2 or TRBV6-3 and TRBJ2-3; D is unresolved. The CDR3 consists of 15 residues. Germline V gives CDR1 MNHEY, CDR2 SVGEGT. Trimming removed 2 bases from V and 2 bases from J, with 11 bases in between. CDR3 nucleotide sequence: TGTGCCAGCAGTTACATTAGAGCCACCACAGATACGCAGTATTTT. As protein: CASSYIRATTDTQYF.

The gene calls are TRBV11-2 and TRBJ2-5, with TRBD2 identical over 10 bases. The CDR3 is 14 amino acids. V lost 5 bases to trimming and J lost 4 bases; unmatched junction nucleotides: 4. Germline assignment: CDR1 SGHAT and CDR2 FQNNGV. The CDR3 spells CASSLGLALETQYF. The CDR3 bases are TGTGCCAGCAGCCTGGGACTAGCGTTAGAGACCCAGTACTTC.

The chain links TRBV5-1 to TRBJ2-7; 7 nucleotides align to TRBD1. Germline loops: CDR1 SGHRS, CDR2 YFSETQ. V gave up 3 bases and J gave up 1 base; unmatched junction bases: 4. CDR3 size: 14 residues. The CDR3 coding sequence is TGCGCCAGCAGCTCGACAGGGTTTTCCTACGAGCAGTACTTC. The encoded protein is CASSSTGFSYEQYF.

This rearrangement joins TRBV4-1 to TRBJ2-7; TRBD1 matches at 8 bases. Germline V gene data show CDR1 as MGHRA and CDR2 as YSYEKL. This CDR3 region has 15 residues. V shed 3 bases, J shed 4 bases, and the junction held 8 bases outside the gene matches. The DNA for the CDR3 is TGCGCCAGCAGCCACCTCGGACAGGGTTCTTACGAGCAGTACTTC. It is translated as CASSHLGQGSYEQYF.

J is TRBJ2-7 and V is TRBV6-2 or TRBV6-3, with 7 bases lining up with TRBD2. The CDR3 is 15 residues long. CDR1 is MNHEY, CDR2 SVGEGT, per germline. The ends lost 4 bases at V and 2 bases at J; junction bases unmatched: 8. The CDR3 reads CASSFGSSGTYEQYF. The CDR3 DNA sequence: TGTGCCAGCAGTTTTGGCTCTAGCGGAACCTACGAGCAGTACTTC.

The CDR3 coding sequence is TGTGCCAGCAGCTTAGCGCTTAGCGGGAGTAATGAGCAGTTCTTC. Its translation: CASSLALSGSNEQFF. The genes are TRBV7-2 and TRBJ2-1; 9 bases line up with TRBD2. Germline trimming cut 0 bases from V and 7 bases from J; bases unmatched to any gene: 4. This CDR3 is 15 amino acids long. CDR1 is SGHTA and CDR2 is FQGNSA in the germline V gene.

V gene TRBV7-9 combines with J gene TRBJ1-1; tentative D call: TRBD1 (5 bases). V was clipped by 3 bases and J by 3 bases, with 14 bases between them. The germline V gene encodes CDR1 SEHNR and CDR2 FQNEAQ (reference sequence). The CDR3 has 15 amino acids. CDR3 sequence: CASSFGTEWDTEAFF. CDR3 in DNA: TGTGCCAGCAGCTTTGGGACTGAATGGGACACTGAAGCTTTCTTT.

J is TRBJ1-1 and V is TRBV18, with D possibly being TRBD1 (5 bases). Per germline, CDR1 KGHSH and CDR2 LQKENI. The CDR3 contains 15 residues. Between the trimmed V and J ends, which lost 3 bases and 4 bases, there was a span of 15 bases. The CDR3 region has the DNA TGTGCCAGCTCACCCGCCGGGACTCCGGGCACTGAAGCTTTCTTT. Amino acid sequence: CASSPAGTPGTEAFF.

CDR3 residues: CASSARPYGYTF. CDR3 coding DNA: TGTGCCAGCAGCGCAAGACCGTATGGCTACACCTTC. V and J are TRBV9 and TRBJ1-2; D remains unclear. V was trimmed by 3 bases and J by 5 bases, leaving 8 bases between them. The CDR3 is made up of 12 amino acids. Germline loops: CDR1 SGDLS, CDR2 YYNGEE.

CDR3: CASSSVDSPHEQYF. As DNA, the CDR3 is TGTGCCAGCAGTTCCGTAGACAGTCCCCACGAGCAGTACTTC. The chain carries TRBV6-2 or TRBV6-3 and TRBJ2-7; D may be TRBD1 (5 bases). Trimming cost V 4 bases and J 5 bases, with 15 bases left between them. The germline V gene encodes CDR1 MNHEY and CDR2 SVGEGT. The CDR3 is 14 amino acids.

In this sample, this clone turned up once. Written as DNA, the CDR3 is TGTGCCAGCAGTTATGAGGGAAGCTCCTACAATGAGCAGTTCTTC. As protein: CASSYEGSSYNEQFF. The chain couples TRBV6-5 to TRBJ2-1, with a tentative D call TRBD2 (5 bases). The germline V gene encodes CDR1 MNHEY and CDR2 SVGAGI. CDR3 length: 15 amino acids. V lost 3 bases and J lost 0, with 9 bases in between.

The chain links TRBV30 to TRBJ2-6; D unclear. The germline V gene encodes CDR1 GTSNPN and CDR2 SVGIG (reference sequence). CDR3 length: 13 amino acids. Trimming left V 5 bases short and J 0 bases short, with 5 bases between. The CDR3 protein is CAWRNSGANVLTF. CDR3 DNA sequence: TGTGCCTGGCGAAACTCTGGGGCCAACGTCCTGACTTTC.

V usage is TRBV12-3 or TRBV12-4 and J usage is TRBJ1-5; unclear D gene. V dropped 3 bases and J dropped 0 bases, with 3 bases sitting between them. The CDR3 extends over 13 amino acids. As DNA, the CDR3 is TGTGCCAGCAGTTTTTATAGCAATCAGCCCCAGCATTTT. Encoded protein: CASSFYSNQPQHF.